The next 26 T cell receptor beta chains were all read from a single sample in a study of cytomegalovirus exposure and HLA in healthy donors. Amplification used 60 Vbeta primers and 13 Jbeta primers. Repertoires were generated with immunoSEQ multiplex PCR, while TCRdb's copy carries only in-frame clones and drops some. This table has approximately 260,000 clones, almost 85% appearing once. The specimen was PBMCs. These receptors originate from a woman aged 40 to 49 in good health and CMV-seropositive.

This chain connects TRBV11-3 to TRBJ2-1, with 11 bases that match TRBD2. The CDR3 totals 15 residues. Germline-derived CDR1 and CDR2 are SGHNT and YENEEA. V gave up 5 bases and J gave up 2 bases; unmatched junction bases: 2. CDR3 sequence reads: CASSPGLAAYNEQFF. The CDR3 region has the DNA TGTGCCAGCAGCCCGGGACTAGCGGCCTACAATGAGCAGTTCTTC.

The rearrangement joins TRBV6-5 to TRBJ2-7; 7 nucleotides line up with TRBD1. The CDR3 length is 15 residues. V was pared by 2 bases and J by 1 base, with 5 bases of the junction left unmatched. Germline lookup yields CDR1 MNHEY and CDR2 SVGAGI. This CDR3 is CASSYMAGGSYEQYF. The CDR3 DNA is TGTGCCAGCAGTTACATGGCAGGGGGTTCCTACGAGCAGTACTTC.

The rearrangement links TRBV28 to TRBJ2-2; 7 bases map to TRBD2. Trimming cost V 6 bases and J 3 bases; bases outside gene matches: 7. Germline V CDR1 and CDR2: MDHEN, SYDVKM. This CDR3 is 15 amino acids long. CDR3 amino acids: CASSLAGDHTGELFF. The CDR3 coding sequence is TGTGCCAGCAGCTTGGCGGGAGATCACACCGGGGAGCTGTTTTTT.

V gene TRBV7-2 combines with J gene TRBJ1-5, with TRBD1 matching over 7 bases. The CDR3 is 16 amino acids. Germline lookup yields CDR1 SGHTA and CDR2 FQGNSA. The junction had 5 bases not matched to a gene; V was cut back by 1 base and J by 2 bases. CDR3 sequence: CASSLVGDRGNQPQHF. DNA of the CDR3: TGTGCCAGCAGCTTAGTTGGAGACAGGGGCAATCAGCCCCAGCATTTT.

As regards this clone: The junction departs from germline at one end; a sequencing error may be responsible. This sequence joins TRBV5-1 and TRBJ2-7; no firm D call. Germline CDR1 reads SGHRS; CDR2 reads YFSETQ. This CDR3 contains 16 residues. The CDR3 bases are TGCGCCAGCAGCTTGACCCGACAAGTTGATCTCTACGCGCAGTACTTC. This codes for CASSLTRQVDLYAQYF.

The chain uses TRBV18 and TRBJ2-5; D is undetermined. V lost 3 bases to trimming and J lost 3 bases, with 8 bases between them. CDR1 KGHSH and CDR2 LQKENI come from the germline V gene. This CDR3 has 13 residues. The CDR3: CASSPGNEETQYF. The CDR3 DNA sequence: TGTGCCAGCTCACCCGGTAATGAAGAGACCCAGTACTTC.

DNA for the CDR3: TGTGCCAGCAGCCCCTGGGACAGACCCCAAGAAGCTTTCTTT. Amino acids: CASSPWDRPQEAFF. The chain couples TRBV11-2 to TRBJ1-1; 7 positions agree with TRBD1. Trimming at V came to 5 bases and at J to 8 bases, leaving 11 bases not matched to a gene. The germline CDR1 and CDR2 sequences are SGHAT and FQNNGV. This CDR3 is 14 amino acids long.

V and J are TRBV4-1 and TRBJ2-7; 9 bases fit TRBD2. Germline V gene sequence: CDR1 MGHRA, CDR2 YSYEKL. This CDR3 has 16 residues. Trimming removed 1 base from V and 3 bases from J; junction bases left unmatched: 7. The CDR3 spells CASSQAPGLAIYEQYF. The DNA for the CDR3 is TGCGCCAGCAGCCAAGCACCGGGACTAGCTATCTACGAGCAGTACTTC.

The sample holds many counts of this clone. This chain connects TRBV6-4 to TRBJ2-7; D is perhaps TRBD2 (6 bases). V lost 4 bases, J lost 2 bases, and 15 bases lay in between. CDR3 length: 15 residues. CDR1 and CDR2 (germline): MRHNA, SNTAGT. The DNA for the CDR3 is TGTGCCAGCAGTGCCGCGTCCGGGGGACCCTACGAGCAGTACTTC. Translating gives CASSAASGGPYEQYF.

CDR3 protein: CASSYSAFRRDYGYTF. The CDR3 DNA sequence: TGTGCCAGCAGTTACTCAGCTTTTAGGAGGGACTATGGCTACACCTTC. The chain recombines TRBV6-5 with TRBJ1-2; no clear D. The CDR3 extends over 16 amino acids. Deletions cut 0 bases from V and 3 bases from J, with 14 bases between. CDR1 and CDR2 from the germline V gene are MNHEY and SVGAGI.

The genes are TRBV19 and TRBJ1-2; D is perhaps TRBD1 (6 bases). The CDR3 is 15 amino acids. V lost 3 bases, J lost 8 bases, and 19 bases lay in between. Germline V gene sequence: CDR1 LNHDA, CDR2 SQIVND (reference sequence). The CDR3 DNA sequence: TGTGCCAGTAGTATCTTATCAGGGGTCGCTGGAGGCTACACCTTC. Its translation: CASSILSGVAGGYTF.

The chain couples TRBV28 to TRBJ1-5; D is unclear. The length of the CDR3 is 17 residues. Germline loops: CDR1 MDHEN, CDR2 SYDVKM. Trimming stripped 7 bases from V and 4 bases from J, with 23 bases between. DNA for the CDR3: TGTGCCAGCACCCAGCCCAGAGGAGAATTTGGGAATCAGCCCCAGCATTTT. Translated: CASTQPRGEFGNQPQHF. Variable domain in full (rest from reference TRBV28 and TRBJ1-5): DVKVTQSSRYLVKRTGEKVFLECVQDMDHENMFWYRQDPGLGLRLIYFSYDVKMKEKGDIPEGYSVSREKKERFSLILESASTNQTSMYLCASTQPRGEFGNQPQHFGDGTRLSIL.

This clone has a handful of counts. The chain carries TRBV5-1 and TRBJ2-1; 8 positions agree with TRBD1. Germline V gene data show CDR1 as SGHRS and CDR2 as YFSETQ. Trimming cost V 4 bases and J 6 bases; bases outside gene matches: 9. The CDR3 consists of 15 residues. The chain's CDR3 is CASSLGQGEINEQFF. The CDR3 DNA follows: TGCGCCAGCAGCCTTGGACAGGGCGAAATCAATGAGCAGTTCTTC.

The chain combines TRBV18 with TRBJ2-1; 8 bases match TRBD2. V was clipped by 0 bases and J by 7 bases; unmatched bases: 11. This CDR3 contains 17 residues. The V gene's germline CDR1 is KGHSH and CDR2 LQKENI. The CDR3 coding sequence is TGTGCCAGCTCACCACCCAATAGCGGGATTGGTGGGAATGAGCAGTTCTTC. It translates to CASSPPNSGIGGNEQFF.

This chain joins TRBV25-1 and TRBJ1-1; D is possibly TRBD1 (5 bases). Germline V gene lookup returns CDR1 MGHDK and CDR2 SYGVNS. CDR3 length: 16 residues. V lost 0 bases and J 2 bases, leaving 13 bases between the germline ends. CDR3 DNA: TGTGCCAGCAGTGAATACCCAGGGTTTGGAAACACTGAAGCTTTCTTT. It translates to CASSEYPGFGNTEAFF. The full variable domain, completed using reference TRBV25-1 and TRBJ1-1, is EADIYQTPRYLVIGTGKKITLECSQTMGHDKMYWYQQDPGMELHLIHYSYGVNSTEKGDLSSESTVSRIRTEHFPLTLESARPSHTSQYLCASSEYPGFGNTEAFFGQGTRLTVV.

This chain joins TRBV5-1 and TRBJ2-3; 7 bases are a match to TRBD1. Germline V gives CDR1 SGHRS, CDR2 YFSETQ. This CDR3 has 15 residues. V lost 0 bases, J lost 5 bases, and 6 bases stayed unmatched. CDR3 protein: CASSLEGGTGDTQYF. The DNA of the CDR3 is TGCGCCAGCAGCTTGGAAGGGGGCACAGGAGATACGCAGTATTTT.

The V and J genes are TRBV5-4 and TRBJ2-3; TRBD2 is a possible D gene (6 bases). This CDR3 has 15 amino acids. V lost 2 bases to trimming and J lost 4 bases, with 14 bases between them. Germline V gene data show CDR1 as SGHNT and CDR2 as YYREEE (reference sequence). CDR3 amino acids: CASSFVGRPPDTQYF. The CDR3 DNA reads TGTGCCAGCAGCTTTGTCGGGAGACCCCCAGATACGCAGTATTTT.

The chain carries TRBV10-3 and TRBJ2-3, with TRBD2 matching over 13 bases. This CDR3 region has 17 residues. CDR1 and CDR2 from the germline V gene are ENHRY and SYGVKD. Germline trimming cut 3 bases from V and 5 bases from J; bases unmatched to any gene: 8. CDR3 nucleotide sequence: TGTGCCATCAGTGATAACCGACTAGCGGGAGGCGGAGATACGCAGTATTTT. Translating it yields CAISDNRLAGGGDTQYF.

The table lists this clone with a few counts. The J gene is TRBJ2-6, the V gene TRBV5-1; no clear D gene. Trimming took off 6 bases at V and 2 bases at J, with 6 bases between the two ends. The CDR3 totals 13 residues. Germline CDR1 SGHRS, CDR2 YFSETQ. CDR3 sequence: CASNSAGANVLTF. CDR3 in DNA: TGCGCCAGCAACAGTGCTGGGGCCAACGTCCTGACTTTC.

The gene calls are TRBV5-4 and TRBJ2-1; D might be TRBD1 (6 bases). This CDR3 contains 15 residues. Trimming cost V 4 bases and J 6 bases, with 17 bases left between them. Germline loops: CDR1 SGHNT, CDR2 YYREEE (reference sequence). The CDR3 nucleotides read TGTGCCAGCAGCGCCCTGGGGGCGAGCGTCAATGAGCAGTTCTTC. Its protein is CASSALGASVNEQFF.

This chain links TRBV27 with TRBJ1-6; perhaps TRBD1 as D (6 bases). This CDR3 is 14 amino acids long. Germline V CDR1 and CDR2: MNHEY, SMNVEV (reference sequence). V was pared by 9 bases and J by 9 bases, with 18 bases between. CDR3 residues: CASSHRERTSPLHF. The CDR3 DNA reads TGTGCCAGTTCCCACAGGGAAAGGACTTCACCCCTCCACTTT.

The chain joins TRBV7-9 to TRBJ2-7; D is possibly TRBD2 (5 bases). Germline V CDR1 and CDR2: SEHNR, FQNEAQ (reference sequence). V lost 1 base, J lost 13 bases, and 11 bases lay in between. The CDR3 sequence is 11 residues long. The CDR3 region has the DNA TGTGCCAGCAGCTTAGGGGAGCTAGGATACTTC. It specifies CASSLGELGYF.

This clone occurred a few times. This chain uses TRBV27 with TRBJ2-1; TRBD2 agrees at 13 bases. Germline CDR1 reads MNHEY; CDR2 reads SMNVEV (reference sequence). V was pared by 4 bases and J by 8 bases, with 14 bases of the junction left unmatched. This CDR3 comprises 18 residues. The CDR3 protein is CASSSKPRTSGSRDEQFF. For the CDR3, the DNA is TGTGCCAGCAGTTCCAAACCCCGGACTAGCGGGAGTAGGGATGAGCAGTTCTTC.

The rearrangement links TRBV27 to TRBJ1-2; 10 bases line up with TRBD1. CDR1 MNHEY and CDR2 SMNVEV come from the germline V gene (reference sequence). V shed 6 bases, J shed 7 bases, and the junction held 8 bases outside the gene matches. CDR3 length: 14 amino acids. CDR3 amino acids: CASSNRQGAGGYTF. The CDR3 nucleotides are TGTGCCAGCAGCAACCGACAGGGGGCAGGTGGCTACACCTTC.

This rearrangement joins TRBV2 to TRBJ2-1; D is uncertain. From germline, CDR1 is SNHLY and CDR2 FYNNEI. The CDR3 runs to 16 residues. The V gene lost 3 bases and the J gene lost 2 bases, with 14 bases spanning the gap. For the CDR3, the DNA is TGTGCCAGCAGTGAGCTACTGGGCCTTCCCTACAATGAGCAGTTCTTC. It is translated as CASSELLGLPYNEQFF. Complete variable domain (other parts from reference TRBV2 and TRBJ2-1): EPEVTQTPSHQVTQMGQEVILRCVPISNHLYFYWYRQILGQKVEFLVSFYNNEISEKSEIFDDQFSVERPDGSNFTLKIRSTKLEDSAMYFCASSELLGLPYNEQFFGPGTRLTVL.

The chain uses TRBV11-3 and TRBJ1-4; D is possibly TRBD1 (6 bases). Trimming shortened V by 3 bases and J by 3 bases, and 14 bases separated the two germline ends. CDR1 SGHNT and CDR2 YENEEA come from the germline V gene. The CDR3 has 16 amino acids. Here the CDR3 reads CASSFTVGTPNEKLFF. In DNA form, the CDR3 reads TGTGCCAGCAGCTTCACGGTCGGGACACCTAATGAAAAACTGTTTTTT. The whole variable domain, remainder taken from reference TRBV11-3 and TRBJ1-4, is EAGVVQSPRYKIIEKKQPVAFWCNPISGHNTLYWYLQNLGQGPELLIRYENEEAVDDSQLPKDRFSAERLKGVDSTLKIQPAELGDSAVYLCASSFTVGTPNEKLFFGSGTQLSVL.